The rows below give T cell receptor beta chains drawn from one sample of a study of naive and memory T cell subsets. Each CDR3 protein is one row after TCRdb ran MiXCR on the UMI-ligation and nested PCR reads. The sample lists about 24,000 distinct CDR3 sequences, 5.5% to 7.5% seen once, with 6.2% in the top ten. The specimen was skin, collected from a tuberculin skin test site. The receptor source for this set is an adult in good health. Both conserved end residues are part of each CDR3. D genes are given only for firm matches. Rows give clone size only sometimes, using once, few, many, or a class for an expanded clone.

TGTGCCAGCTCACCCCTAGAAGAGGGATCGGGGCAGTACTTC	CASSPLEEGSGQYF	-	many	TRBV18	TRBJ2-7
TGTGCCAGCTCGGCTAGCTTAGCCGGGGAGCTGTTTTTT	CASSASLAGELFF	-	many	TRBV6-2/TRBV6-3	TRBJ2-2
TGTGCCAGCAGTTTCTCCGTTGAGGGGCAGTATTTT	CASSFSVEGQYF	-	-	TRBV28	TRBJ2-3
TGCGCCAGCAGCGCCGGGACTTTCCCTAGCACAGATACGCAGTATTTT	CASSAGTFPSTDTQYF	-	few	TRBV5-1	TRBJ2-3
TGTGCCAGCAGCCAAGATTTGGCTAGCAATCAGCCCCAGCATTTT	CASSQDLASNQPQHF	-	many	TRBV4-2	TRBJ1-5
TGTGCCAGCAGCGGGGGAGGGGCCTCTGGAAACACCATATATTTT	CASSGGGASGNTIYF	-	few	TRBV7-8	TRBJ1-3
TGCAGTGCCGGTAGACTAGCGAAGGCAGAGACCCAGTACTTC	CSAGRLAKAETQYF	TRBD2	-	TRBV20-1	TRBJ2-5
TGCGCCAGCGCGGGATTAGACAATGAGCAGTTCTTC	CASAGLDNEQFF	-	medium-sized	TRBV5-1	TRBJ2-1
TGTGCCAGCAGCGGGGGGGCGGGCGGTTCCTACAATGAGCAGTTCTTC	CASSGGAGGSYNEQFF	-	many	TRBV9	TRBJ2-1
TGTGCCTGGAGGAGGTGGGGCGAATCCTACGAGCAGTACTTC	CAWRRWGESYEQYF	-	many	TRBV30	TRBJ2-7
TGTGCCAGCAGCCCTCCCGGGACAGAAACAGATACGCAGTATTTT	CASSPPGTETDTQYF	TRBD1	many	TRBV5-4	TRBJ2-3
TGTGCCAGCACCCTATGGGGAGACGGGGAGCTGTTTTTT	CASTLWGDGELFF	-	many	TRBV5-5	TRBJ2-2
TGCGCCAGCAGCCATGGTCCAGGGGGCGTAGCCGGGGAGCTGTTTTTT	CASSHGPGGVAGELFF	TRBD1	many	TRBV4-1	TRBJ2-2
TGTGCCAGCAGTATCCCCATCGCCCAACGACTAGCGGGAACCCAGCAGGAGCTGTTTTTT	CASSIPIAQRLAGTQQELFF	TRBD2	few	TRBV12-3/TRBV12-4	TRBJ2-2
TGCAGCGCCGTTGGACTGGCCGAGGACAATGAGCAGTTCTTC	CSAVGLAEDNEQFF	-	many	TRBV29-1	TRBJ2-1
TGTGCCAGCAGCTTAGGTCGGGGACACTACAATGAGCAGTTCTTC	CASSLGRGHYNEQFF	-	many	TRBV7-3	TRBJ2-1
TGTGCCAGCAGCTTAGTTCCTGGGACAGGGTATGAGGAGAACACTGAAGCTTTCTTT	CASSLVPGTGYEENTEAFF	TRBD1	many	TRBV7-9	TRBJ1-1
TGTGCCTGGAGGCAAACAGGGCGGGGGAGGAACACTGAAGCTTTCTTT	CAWRQTGRGRNTEAFF	-	few	TRBV30	TRBJ1-1
TGTGCCTGGAGTGAAACCGGGATACCCAACACTGAAGCTTTCTTT	CAWSETGIPNTEAFF	-	-	TRBV30	TRBJ1-1
TGTGCCAGCAGTGGGGGTAATCAGCCCCAGCATTTT	CASSGGNQPQHF	-	many	TRBV6-2/TRBV6-3	TRBJ1-5
TGTGCCAGTAGTAGCGACAGGGGTTCCTACAATGAGCAGTTCTTC	CASSSDRGSYNEQFF	TRBD1	many	TRBV19	TRBJ2-1
TGCGCCAGCAGCCAAGGGGGGCCAGGGGGCTTAGGGTCTGGGGCCAACGTCCTGACTTTC	CASSQGGPGGLGSGANVLTF	TRBD1	many	TRBV4-3	TRBJ2-6
TGTGCCAGCAGTGCGACGAGGAGGAACTCCTACAATGAGCAGTTCTTC	CASSATRRNSYNEQFF	-	many	TRBV6-5	TRBJ2-1
TGTGCCAGCAGTTACTCGATGGGTGGTGGGGACAGGGGCTTCGCCGGGGAGCTGTTTTTT	CASSYSMGGGDRGFAGELFF	TRBD1	many	TRBV6-6	TRBJ2-2
TGCGCCAGCAGCCAAAAAGGCGAGGGCTTCGGAAACACCATATATTTT	CASSQKGEGFGNTIYF	-	few	TRBV4-1	TRBJ1-3